These T cell receptor beta chains were read from a single sample in a study of CD4+ T cells in melanoma. TCRdb's table, derived via immunoSEQ multiplex PCR, lists solely in-frame clones and lacks some. Of about 140,000 clones in the sample, about nine tenths were seen once. These receptors were obtained from a human donor with melanoma. The conserved cysteine and the conserved F or W are not part of the CDR3 here. Each record gives: V gene, D gene, clone size, J gene, CDR3 protein. The D gene is left open where the match is weak. Clone size appears in some rows only: once, few, many, or a class for an expanded clone.

TRBV10-3	.	.	TRBJ2-3	AISYRGGGPTDTQY
TRBV28	.	.	TRBJ1-2	ASSGDGYT
TRBV10-2	TRBD1	.	TRBJ1-2	ASSGQGNWTKRGYT
TRBV18	.	.	TRBJ2-4	ASSPADEHIQY
TRBV27	.	.	TRBJ2-7	ASSLSSPDRGYF
TRBV15	.	.	TRBJ1-3	ATSRELRTLRSGNTIY
TRBV5-6	TRBD1	.	TRBJ2-2	ASSLAFRRTGGTGELF
TRBV5-4	.	.	TRBJ1-2	ASSSEWQKGGYT
TRBV6-5	.	once	TRBJ2-6	ASSYSGANVLT
TRBV2	.	few	TRBJ1-1	ASRGDFLEAF
TRBV18	.	.	TRBJ1-2	ASSPEQRYGYT
TRBV11-2	.	.	TRBJ1-4	ASSDRQDEKLF
TRBV5-1	.	.	TRBJ2-7	ASSLVSDGGYEQY
TRBV4-2	.	.	TRBJ2-7	ASSQDRRTLSYEQY
TRBV7-9	.	.	TRBJ2-3	ASSYGLITDTQY
TRBV19	.	.	TRBJ2-7	ATTCAEQY
TRBV5-1	.	.	TRBJ1-6	ASSGGGLQGGVVSPLH
TRBV5-1	TRBD1	.	TRBJ1-2	ASRFPLGTADGYT
TRBV15	.	.	TRBJ1-1	ATSPKMNTEAF
TRBV5-1	TRBD1	.	TRBJ1-1	ASSGGTVNTEAF
TRBV19	.	.	TRBJ1-3	ASRLQFGDGNTIY
TRBV14	TRBD1	.	TRBJ2-1	ASSKAAGQGAVRF
TRBV29-1	.	.	TRBJ1-2	SGLDSRGYT
TRBV6-6	TRBD1	.	TRBJ2-7	ASRNNRGEQY
TRBV5-1	.	.	TRBJ1-5	ASSPTGLDQPQH
TRBV11-2	TRBD2	.	TRBJ2-7	ASSLTLSGVSSYEQY
TRBV30	TRBD1	.	TRBJ1-4	AWSGGGQGGEKLF
TRBV2	TRBD2	.	TRBJ2-1	ASRRTRMSSYNEQF
TRBV5-5	TRBD1	once	TRBJ1-2	ASSSQGAGLNYGYT
TRBV5-1	.	few	TRBJ2-7	ASSLSPQSSYEQY
TRBV2	.	.	TRBJ1-5	ASRFELQPQH
TRBV30	.	.	TRBJ2-3	AWAYTDTQY
TRBV5-6	TRBD1	.	TRBJ2-5	ASSLQGVEETQY
TRBV13	.	.	TRBJ1-1	ASSSLPEEAF
TRBV11-3	TRBD1	.	TRBJ2-2	ASSSGQGYSGELF
TRBV5-1	TRBD1	.	TRBJ2-1	ASTDAKGANEQF